This T cell receptor beta chain was identified during a study of Graves' ophthalmopathy and Graves' hyperthyroidism (dated by TCRdb to the late 2010s). Regarding the complete study: A patient counted as having stable hyperthyroidism if there was no progression to ophthalmopathy within 18 months of follow-up. To tell Graves' ophthalmopathy apart from Graves' hyperthyroidism, and to predict which patients would progress to ophthalmopathy, the study relied on TCR beta repertoire signatures. In total, 135 blood samples were TCR-sequenced: approximately 42 ophthalmopathy, some 72 hyperthyroidism and some 17 hyperthyroidism-to-ophthalmopathy patients. A discovery set of about 99 patients (around 44 ophthalmopathy, 55 to 65 stable hyperthyroidism) was enrolled to explore V-J signatures distinguishing ophthalmopathy from hyperthyroidism. Following sample collection, hyperthyroidism patients were given methimazole at a starting dose of 30 mg daily, and ophthalmopathy patients were given high-dose intravenous methylprednisolone. The independent validation cohort included 18 to 20 hyperthyroidism patients plus 17 patients who later progressed from hyperthyroidism to ophthalmopathy. In about 6 hyperthyroidism patients, T-cell repertoires of thyroid tissue and blood were compared. The investigation overall reported the following: The 13-signature model separated ophthalmopathy from stable hyperthyroidism with roughly 88% sensitivity and approximately 83% specificity in cross-validation, and 80%/75% in the test set. No statistical method was used to set the sample size in advance, and the investigators knew which group each participant was assigned to. In validation, the model predicted ophthalmopathy progression with roughly 68% sensitivity and about 73% specificity; some twelve predicted patients were CT-confirmed with GO in a median of approximately 6.5 months. Most expanded thyroid clonotypes with a frequency above 0.001 also appeared in blood, which suggests that blood repertoires may reflect the immune response in the thyroid.

Concerning this clonotype itself: Which antigen it targets is not known. There are no base qualities to consult, and no much larger clone falls within one base.

The hyperthyroidism patients were 18 to 65 years old and newly diagnosed, with a disease duration of less than 2 months. Patients with other autoimmune diseases, uncontrolled infections, pregnancy or lactation were excluded. Clinical symptoms, serum thyroxine, TRAb, thyroid ultrasound and orbital computed tomography were used for diagnosis. Total RNA was extracted with Trizol reagent and quality-checked on an Agilent 2100 Bioanalyzer. Germline trimming amounts to 4 bases on V and 4 bases on J, with 2 as the count of junction bases outside the gene matches. CDR1 ENHRY and CDR2 SYGVKD were looked up in the germline V gene. Counted from cysteine to phenylalanine, this CDR3 has 14 amino acids. Kept here is only the CDR3 DNA, which spans 42 bases and is read in frame from base 1. For repertoire sequencing, the TCR beta CDR3 regions were amplified from RNA transcripts. A first-round RT-PCR used HTBI primers with the Qiagen OneStep RT-PCR kit, followed by a second-round multiplex PCR, size selection and purification. Libraries were sequenced paired-end with 100 bp reads on an Illumina HiSeq2000. As for the authors' bioinformatics: SOAPnuke was used for read processing, and reads with adapters, uncalled bases, a mean Phred below 15, or no exact constant-primer or identifier match were discarded. COPE v1.2.5 was used to merge the high-quality paired reads. Unique nucleotide sequences were defined as clonotypes and aligned to IMGT TRB V, D and J references using MiTCR v1.1. Only V-J combinations with frequency above 0.0001 were analysed, covering more than 99% of repertoires. For each V-J combination, a TCR clonal expansion and chaos score was defined as the ratio of F50 clonal expansion to chaos observed in the TCRdist matrix. Welch's t-statistics and random forest were used to reduce the features to 10 to 15 V-J combinations, which were then used as input to a naive Bayes classifier. Thyroid-blood repertoire similarity was quantified with the Morisita-Horn index. TCRdb redid the processing of the public reads, applying fastp at Q25 and MiXCR, and retained in-frame beta chains. Every distinct CDR3 protein forms one entry, paired with its most common genes and DNA. For this entry, the V and J calls and clone size follow TCRdb and not the study's own pipeline. The sample data list around 1.1 million distinct CDR3 sequences, and roughly 35% of these were observed just once. 11% of the sample belongs to the ten largest clones.

The clonotype was recovered from an adult man with Graves' hyperthyroidism. Material: peripheral blood or thyroid tissue (not recorded which). The rearranged segments are TRBV10-3 and TRBJ1-5; 9 nucleotides in the junction match TRBD1. The CDR3 protein is CAISGTGENQPQHF. The DNA is as follows: TGTGCCATCAGTGGGACAGGGGAGAATCAGCCCCAGCATTTT.